This T cell receptor beta chain is from a study of control samples from healthy donors and cancer patients. The CDR3 runs 15 residues. Trimming removed 4 bases from V and 2 bases from J; junction bases left unmatched: 1. Germline loops: CDR1 SGHAT, CDR2 FQNNGV. Sequenced by immunoSEQ multiplex PCR; TCRdb stores in-frame clones only, minus some. The sample carries tens of thousands of clones, approximately 89% recorded once. Source material: PBMCs. The source of this sequence is a man between 60 and 75 years old with colorectal cancer. The gene calls are TRBV11-2 and TRBJ1-3, with 11 bases that match TRBD1. The CDR3 reads CASSWDRGTGNTIYF. CDR3 coding DNA: TGTGCCAGCAGCTGGGACAGGGGGACTGGAAACACCATATATTTT. The variable domain in full, completed from reference TRBV11-2 and TRBJ1-3, reads EAGVAQSPRYKIIEKRQSVAFWCNPISGHATLYWYQQILGQGPKLLIQFQNNGVVDDSQLPKDRFSAERLKGVDSTLKIQPAKLEDSAVYLCASSWDRGTGNTIYFGEGSWLTVV.